This record covers a single TCR beta chain. V shed 4 bases and J shed 3 bases, with 7 bases lying between them. The germline gives CDR1 MNHEY, CDR2 SMNVEV (reference sequence). The CDR3 loop spans 13 amino acids. This entry is derived from a study of T cell responses to AZD1222 COVID-19 vaccine. Sequencing was performed with immunoSEQ multiplex PCR; in TCRdb, only in-frame clones are kept and a portion is missing. The sample holds 150,000 or so clones, around 94% seen once. The sample in question was peripheral blood, obtained on day 0 of AZD1222 vaccination. V and J are TRBV27 and TRBJ1-5; D may be TRBD1 (6 bases). This receptor was obtained from an adult in good health. This chain's CDR3 is CASSSGANQPQHF. The CDR3 bases are TGTGCCAGCAGTTCAGGGGCCAATCAGCCCCAGCATTTT.